Following are 26 T cell receptor beta chains from one sample sequenced in a study of blood T cell repertoires in COVID-19 (dated by TCRdb to 2018 to 2020). Libraries were prepared through the immunoSEQ multiplex PCR assay. The clones in this table, taken by TCRdb from immuneACCESS, are in-frame only. Not every clone is retained; where verified, under half of the shortfall comes from an unresolved V gene, and the cause of the rest is unknown. The sample data list 200,000 to 250,000 clones, and 80% to 90% of these were observed just once. Jointly, the top ten make up less than 4.5% of the sample. Sequenced material: PBMCs or T cells enriched from blood (not recorded which). These TCRs come from a woman aged 40-49 years with acute COVID-19.

The chain combines TRBV7-8 with TRBJ1-2; TRBD1 aligns across 7 bases. Germline V CDR1 and CDR2: SGHVS, FQNEAQ. The CDR3 has 17 residues. V lost 5 bases to trimming and J lost 0 bases; unmatched junction nucleotides: 12. CDR3 DNA sequence: TGTGCCAGCAGCCTACCGGGACAGATAAACGCTAACTATGGCTACACCTTC. This translates into CASSLPGQINANYGYTF. The variable domain in full, completed from reference TRBV7-8 and TRBJ1-2, reads GAGVSQSPRYKVAKRGQDVALRCDPISGHVSLFWYQQALGQGPEFLTYFQNEAQLDKSGLPSDRFFAERPEGSVSTLKIQRTQQEDSAVYLCASSLPGQINANYGYTFGSGTRLTVV.

This chain joins TRBV3-1 (or the pseudogene TRBV3-2) and TRBJ1-1; possible D gene TRBD1, 5 bases. Trimming cost V 2 bases and J 4 bases, with 11 bases left between them. The CDR3 runs to 14 residues. The V gene's germline CDR1 is LGHDT and CDR2 YNNKEL (reference sequence). The chain's CDR3 is CASSQMTGGTEAFF. The CDR3, as DNA: TGTGCCAGCAGCCAAATGACGGGGGGCACTGAAGCTTTCTTT.

This clone was recorded once. The chain recombines TRBV19 with TRBJ2-2; TRBD2 might be the D (5 bases). Between the trimmed V and J ends, which lost 7 bases and 3 bases, there was a span of 12 bases. Per the germline V gene, CDR1 is LNHDA and CDR2 is SQIVND (reference sequence). The CDR3 is 14 residues long. The CDR3 DNA reads TGTGCCAGTACCCGGGGAGATTACACCGGGGAGCTGTTTTTT. Protein product: CASTRGDYTGELFF.

V is TRBV7-9 and J is TRBJ2-2; maybe TRBD2 (6 bases). V was shortened by 5 bases and J by 4 bases, with 14 bases between the two germline ends. CDR1 and CDR2 from the germline V gene are SEHNR and FQNEAQ (reference sequence). This CDR3 contains 15 residues. CDR3 loop: CASSPQRRGTGELFF. The DNA of the CDR3 is TGTGCCAGCAGCCCCCAGCGGCGGGGCACCGGGGAGCTGTTTTTT. Drawing the rest from reference TRBV7-9 and TRBJ2-2, the complete variable domain is DTGVSQNPRHKITKRGQNVTFRCDPISEHNRLYWYRQTLGQGPEFLTYFQNEAQLEKSRLLSDRFSAERPKGSFSTLEIQRTEQGDSAMYLCASSPQRRGTGELFFGEGSRLTVL.

This clone was picked up many times. The chain links TRBV6-4 to TRBJ1-2; 7 nucleotides agree with TRBD1. V shed 0 bases, J shed 4 bases, and the junction held 8 bases outside the gene matches. This CDR3 has 16 amino acids. The germline gives CDR1 MRHNA, CDR2 SNTAGT. CDR3 sequence reads: CASSDSVGDSPYGYTF. The CDR3 coding sequence is TGTGCCAGCAGTGACTCGGTTGGGGACAGCCCCTATGGCTACACCTTC.

The chain joins TRBV9 to TRBJ2-2; D may be TRBD2 (6 bases). CDR3 length: 17 amino acids. Germline values: CDR1 SGDLS, CDR2 YYNGEE. The V end lost 4 bases, the J end lost 2 bases, and 18 bases lay between the germline ends. CDR3 bases: TGTGCCAGCAGCCATCCCGGGACTTACTCAAACACCGGGGAGCTGTTTTTT. It is translated as CASSHPGTYSNTGELFF.

V usage is TRBV27 and J usage is TRBJ1-2, with 9 bases fitting TRBD1. Trimming cost V 3 bases and J 5 bases; bases outside gene matches: 13. CDR1 is MNHEY, CDR2 SMNVEV, per germline (reference sequence). This CDR3 contains 17 residues. The CDR3 spells CASSFQTPGTGPYGYTF. CDR3 nucleotide sequence: TGTGCCAGCAGTTTTCAAACTCCCGGGACAGGGCCGTATGGCTACACCTTC.

The chain recombines TRBV19 with TRBJ2-5; TRBD2 matches 11 bases. The CDR3 loop spans 15 amino acids. The trim removed 6 bases at V and 0 bases at J, leaving 3 bases unmatched. In germline, CDR1 is LNHDA, CDR2 SQIVND (reference sequence). The CDR3 spells CASRASGGYQETQYF. CDR3 DNA: TGTGCCAGTAGGGCTAGCGGGGGGTACCAAGAGACCCAGTACTTC.

The V call is TRBV9, the J call TRBJ2-1, with 12 bases matching TRBD2. The CDR3 sequence is 19 residues long. V lost 4 bases and J lost 6; bases outside the gene matches: 17. Germline V lookup: CDR1 SGDLS, CDR2 YYNGEE. The CDR3 sequence: CASSPQKGRLAGAGNEQFF. DNA for the CDR3: TGTGCCAGCAGCCCCCAGAAGGGGAGACTAGCGGGGGCTGGCAATGAGCAGTTCTTC.

This clone came up many times. The chain couples TRBV3-1 (or the pseudogene TRBV3-2) to TRBJ1-5; D is uncertain. The V end was cut by 1 base, the J end by 6 bases, with 10 bases between. This CDR3 is 14 amino acids long. The germline CDR1 and CDR2 sequences are LGHDT and YNNKEL (reference sequence). The CDR3 is CASSQGSGSQPQHF. CDR3 sequence (DNA): TGTGCCAGCAGCCAAGGATCGGGGAGTCAGCCCCAGCATTTT.

The chain joins TRBV5-1 to TRBJ1-2; D ambiguous. This CDR3 region has 14 residues. Trimming took off 4 bases at V and 0 bases at J, with 10 bases between the two ends. The germline V gene encodes CDR1 SGHRS and CDR2 YFSETQ. The DNA of the CDR3 is TGCGCCAGCAGCCCGGACGGGACTAACTATGGCTACACCTTC. It specifies CASSPDGTNYGYTF. Full variable domain (remainder filled in from reference TRBV5-1 and TRBJ1-2): KAGVTQTPRYLIKTRGQQVTLSCSPISGHRSVSWYQQTPGQGLQFLFEYFSETQRNKGNFPGRFSGRQFSNSRSEMNVSTLELGDSALYLCASSPDGTNYGYTFGSGTRLTVV.

The chain carries TRBV20-1 and TRBJ2-3; maybe TRBD1 (6 bases). There are 11 residues in the CDR3. Germline CDR1 is DFQATT and CDR2 is SNEGSKA (reference sequence). Deletions cut 8 bases from V and 6 bases from J, with 12 bases between. The DNA of the CDR3 is TGCAGTACTACCAGGGGCGATACGCAGTATTTT. Protein sequence: CSTTRGDTQYF.

CDR3 bases: TGTGCCAGCAGCTTCTCTCTGCAGGGTTACAGCAATCAGCCCCAGCATTTT. Its translation is CASSFSLQGYSNQPQHF. The chain joins TRBV7-9 to TRBJ1-5, with D perhaps matching TRBD1 (5 bases). Trimming removed 3 bases from V and 1 base from J, with 16 bases in between. Germline CDR1 SEHNR, CDR2 FQNEAQ (reference sequence). CDR3 length equals 17 residues.

J is TRBJ1-2 and V is TRBV20-1; tentatively, D is TRBD1 (5 bases). CDR1 and CDR2 from the germline V gene are DFQATT and SNEGSKA (reference sequence). Trimming removed 3 bases from V and 7 bases from J, with 15 bases in between. This CDR3 has 13 amino acids. The CDR3, as DNA: TGCAGTGCTAGTTTGGGGTTGGGGGGTGGCTACACCTTC. Translating it yields CSASLGLGGGYTF.

The genes are TRBV15 and TRBJ1-5; TRBD1 matches 7 bases. This CDR3 comprises 19 residues. The V and J ends lost 1 base and 2 bases, in that order; junction bases with no gene match: 14. Germline V CDR1 and CDR2: LNHNV, YYDKDF (reference sequence). Here the CDR3 reads CATSRAPPGPTGGNQPQHF. CDR3 nucleotides: TGTGCCACCAGCAGAGCACCCCCGGGACCCACAGGGGGCAATCAGCCCCAGCATTTT.

The chain employs TRBV9 and TRBJ1-3; no clear D gene. V shed 3 bases and J shed 4 bases, with 11 bases lying between them. This CDR3 is 14 amino acids long. The germline V gene has CDR1 SGDLS and CDR2 YYNGEE. DNA for the CDR3: TGTGCCAGCAGCGCGGACCGCGGGGGAAACACCATATATTTT. Translating it yields CASSADRGGNTIYF.

The chain is built from TRBV27 and TRBJ2-1; a weak D match, TRBD2 (6 bases). The CDR3 consists of 17 residues. The V end was cut by 5 bases, the J end by 7 bases, with 24 bases between. Germline loops: CDR1 MNHEY, CDR2 SMNVEV (reference sequence). The CDR3 bases are TGTGCCAGCAGTGATCGACCGGGACTGTCGCTGGGAAATGAGCAGTTCTTC. It specifies CASSDRPGLSLGNEQFF.

The chain couples TRBV27 to TRBJ1-5; the match to TRBD1 covers 7 bases. This CDR3 has 15 residues. Germline CDR1 is MNHEY and CDR2 is SMNVEV (reference sequence). V gave up 6 bases and J gave up 6 bases; unmatched junction bases: 11. CDR3 sequence reads: CASRKGGVGGQPQHF. The CDR3 DNA is TGTGCCAGCAGGAAAGGGGGCGTCGGTGGTCAGCCCCAGCATTTT.

This rearrangement joins TRBV7-2 to TRBJ2-3; 9 bases are a match to TRBD1. The J segment lost 2 bases and the V segment lost 8 bases, leaving 17 bases of the junction unmatched. CDR3 length: 18 residues. Per the germline V gene, CDR1 is SGHTA and CDR2 is FQGNSA. CDR3 DNA sequence: TGTGCCAGCTCCTTAGGACAGGGGACGCTACAAATCACAGATACGCAGTATTTT. It specifies CASSLGQGTLQITDTQYF.

The rearrangement joins TRBV2 to TRBJ1-1; D perhaps matches TRBD1 (6 bases). Trimming pared 4 bases from V and 0 bases from J, leaving 12 bases between. The CDR3 is 15 amino acids. Germline lookup yields CDR1 SNHLY and CDR2 FYNNEI. For the CDR3, the DNA is TGTGCCAGCAGTGGGACAGCTAGAGTGAACACTGAAGCTTTCTTT. This translates into CASSGTARVNTEAFF.

V usage is TRBV4-3 and J usage is TRBJ2-5, with 10 bases lining up with TRBD1. Per the germline V gene, CDR1 is LGHNA and CDR2 is YSLEER. With 4 bases clipped from V and 3 bases from J, the junction kept 2 bases outside the gene matches. This CDR3 has 14 amino acids. CDR3 sequence (DNA): TGCGCCAGCAGCCCCGGGACAGGGGAAGAGACCCAGTACTTC. Its translation: CASSPGTGEETQYF.

This clone was picked up one time. Different DNA sequences within this sample yield the same CDR3. This chain joins TRBV7-2 and TRBJ1-5; D call uncertain. This CDR3 has 12 residues. V was trimmed by 2 bases and J by 4 bases, leaving 3 bases between them. The V gene's germline CDR1 is SGHTA and CDR2 FQGNSA. The DNA for the CDR3 is TGTGCCAGCAGCTTACAAAATCAGCCCCAGCATTTT. This translates into CASSLQNQPQHF.

V and J are TRBV28 and TRBJ1-2, with 12 bases that match TRBD1. Germline CDR1 MDHEN, CDR2 SYDVKM. CDR3 length equals 14 residues. V gave up 6 bases and J gave up 5 bases; unmatched junction bases: 4. The CDR3 DNA sequence: TGTGCCAGCAGCATGGGACAGGGGGCTTATGGCTACACCTTC. Its translation: CASSMGQGAYGYTF.

The CDR3 sequence: CASSLGQGRTEAFF. CDR3 bases: TGTGCCAGCAGCCTAGGACAGGGGAGGACTGAAGCTTTCTTT. This chain links TRBV7-3 with TRBJ1-1, with 9 bases aligning to TRBD1. Trimming cost V 5 bases and J 5 bases; bases outside gene matches: 6. Germline CDR1 reads SGHTA; CDR2 reads FQGTGA. This CDR3 has 14 residues.

This chain links TRBV30 with TRBJ1-6, with 7 bases that match TRBD1. The CDR3 extends over 13 amino acids. The trim removed 1 base at V and 8 bases at J, leaving 2 bases unmatched. In germline, CDR1 is GTSNPN, CDR2 SVGIG (reference sequence). The CDR3 DNA is TGTGCCTGGAGTGCGACAGGGTATTCACCCCTCCACTTT. This encodes CAWSATGYSPLHF.

The chain links TRBV5-1 to TRBJ2-7, with a tentative D call TRBD1 (5 bases). V was cut by 2 bases and J by 3 bases, with 6 bases left in between. From germline, CDR1 is SGHRS and CDR2 YFSETQ. The CDR3 covers 12 residues. The CDR3 DNA reads TGCGCCAGCAGCTTACAGGACTACGAGCAGTACTTC. Residues: CASSLQDYEQYF.